The rows below give T cell receptor beta chains drawn from one sample of a study of cytomegalovirus exposure and HLA in healthy donors. Sequencing was performed with immunoSEQ multiplex PCR; in TCRdb, only in-frame clones are kept and a portion is missing. The profile shows under 150,000 clones, approximately 83% of them singletons. What was sequenced was PBMCs. The receptors stem from a woman aged 35 to 49 in good health and CMV-seronegative. Both conserved end residues are part of each CDR3. The D gene is left open where the match is weak. Clone size is given for some rows only: seen once, a few or many times, or a class if the clone is expanded.

size,V,J,D,length,CDR3,DNA
NA,TRBV2,TRBJ1-1,NA,15,CASSEAGADNTEAFF,TGTGCCAGCAGTGAAGCGGGGGCAGATAACACTGAAGCTTTCTTT
NA,TRBV2,TRBJ2-1,TRBD1,12,CASFGTDNEQFF,TGTGCCAGCTTTGGGACAGACAATGAGCAGTTCTTC
NA,TRBV4-1,TRBJ1-6,NA,15,CASSQGSGPNSPLHF,TGCGCCAGCAGCCAAGGGTCAGGCCCAAATTCACCCCTCCACTTT
NA,TRBV7-8,TRBJ1-6,NA,18,CASSGTRARNTYNSPLHF,TGTGCCAGCAGCGGGACACGGGCGAGGAATACCTATAATTCACCCCTCCACTTT
once,TRBV4-1,TRBJ2-5,TRBD2,15,CASSLGTSGQETQYF,TGCGCCAGCAGCCTCGGGACTAGCGGGCAAGAGACCCAGTACTTC
NA,TRBV10-3,TRBJ1-2,NA,13,CATLPGAANGYTF,TGTGCCACCTTACCAGGGGCGGCAAATGGCTACACCTTC
NA,TRBV11-3,TRBJ2-7,NA,12,CASSGSDYEQYF,TGTGCCAGCAGTGGTAGCGACTACGAGCAGTACTTC
NA,TRBV19,TRBJ2-7,TRBD1,15,CASSMARDSSYEQYF,TGTGCCAGTAGTATGGCCCGGGACAGCTCCTACGAGCAGTACTTC
NA,TRBV2,TRBJ1-2,TRBD1,17,CASRRGGGTGANYGYTF,TGTGCCAGCAGGAGAGGGGGCGGGACAGGGGCGAACTATGGCTACACCTTC
NA,TRBV5-4,TRBJ1-1,TRBD1,16,CASSYEQGAYSTEAFF,TGTGCCAGCAGTTATGAACAGGGGGCTTATAGCACTGAAGCTTTCTTT
NA,TRBV19,TRBJ2-7,NA,14,CASSIVGIAGEQYF,TGTGCCAGTAGTATAGTTGGCATCGCGGGGGAGCAGTACTTC
once,TRBV2,TRBJ2-2,TRBD1,15,CASSKGQANTGELFF,TGTGCCAGCAGTAAGGGACAGGCGAACACCGGGGAGCTGTTTTTT
NA,TRBV6-1,TRBJ2-5,TRBD1,12,CAIEGDRSHQYF,TGTGCCATCGAGGGGGACAGGTCCCACCAGTACTTC
once,TRBV7-9,TRBJ2-2,TRBD2,16,CSSRRGEGLNTGELFF,TGTTCCAGCAGACGTGGGGAGGGTTTGAACACCGGGGAGCTGTTTTTT
NA,TRBV5-1,TRBJ2-5,TRBD1,14,CASSPGQGQETQYF,TGCGCCAGCAGCCCGGGACAGGGACAAGAGACCCAGTACTTC
NA,TRBV29-1,TRBJ1-5,NA,15,CSVPSRGHDNQPQHF,TGCAGCGTCCCTTCCCGCGGACACGATAATCAGCCCCAGCATTTT
NA,TRBV9,TRBJ1-3,TRBD1,15,CASSGPTGAENTIYF,TGTGCCAGCAGCGGCCCGACAGGGGCCGAAAACACCATATATTTT
NA,TRBV5-4,TRBJ2-4,TRBD1,16,CASSDDRDRAKNIQYF,TGTGCCAGCAGCGACGACAGGGACAGAGCCAAAAACATTCAGTACTTC
NA,TRBV2,TRBJ1-6,NA,16,CALGGVGSSYNSPLHF,TGTGCCCTAGGGGGGGTTGGGAGCTCCTATAATTCACCCCTCCACTTT
NA,TRBV5-1,TRBJ1-2,NA,15,CASSSDFQGNYGYTF,TGCGCCAGCAGCTCGGATTTCCAGGGGAACTATGGCTACACCTTC
NA,TRBV5-4,TRBJ2-3,TRBD2,15,CASPAGGNWADTQYF,TGTGCCAGCCCCGCGGGGGGGAATTGGGCAGATACGCAGTATTTT